At least ten counts were recorded for the clone carrying this T cell receptor (beta chain). The sample originates from a study of regulatory T cells in long-lasting Graves disease. At the level of the study: Antithyroid drug intake by newly diagnosed Graves' patients had lasted under 3 months.

Trimming took off 3 bases at V and 0 bases at J, with 11 bases between the two ends. CDR3 length: 15 amino acids. Per the germline V gene, CDR1 is KGHSH and CDR2 is LQKENI. Libraries of TCR beta came from iRepertoire HTBI primers plus Arm-PCR of CDR3 regions. TCRdb recomputed calls from the multiplex PCR reads with MiXCR, one row per CDR3 protein. The data contain some 350,000 distinct CDR3 sequences, 15% to 20% of them singletons. Time point indicated: newly diagnosed GD, antithyroid drugs for less than 3 months. TCR sequences were obtained from RNA taken from PBMCs. This same sample was also taken into another study, of T cells in Graves' hyperthyroidism and ophthalmopathy. From that report: Progression to ophthalmopathy was predicted a median of roughly 6.6 months early.

The receptor comes from a woman under 30 with Graves disease. This chain joins TRBV18 and TRBJ2-5; D is perhaps TRBD1 (6 bases). The specimen comprised peripheral blood mononuclear cells (PBMCs), sampled at new diagnosis, from a patient treated with antithyroid drugs. DNA of the CDR3: TGTGCCAGCTCACCGGCAGGGGCCTACCAAGAGACCCAGTACTTC. Residues: CASSPAGAYQETQYF.